The 4 T cell receptor beta chains in this list originate from one sample, sequenced in a study of blood T cell repertoires in COVID-19 (dated by TCRdb to the early 2020s). Receptors were amplified or captured by the immunoSEQ multiplex PCR assay. Not all clones reach the TCRdb copy of this immuneACCESS table, which keeps in-frame sequences only. Checked studies attribute under half of the gap to unresolved V genes and leave the rest unexplained. The sample table lists around 250,000 clones, around 84% of them with a count of one. Of the sample, over 6% is held by the ten largest clones. Source material: peripheral blood. These receptors all stem from a woman in her 70s with active or convalescent COVID-19.

CDR3 sequence reads: CAISGQGAGQPQHF. The DNA for the CDR3 is TGTGCCATCAGTGGACAGGGGGCCGGGCAGCCCCAGCATTTT. The chain is built from TRBV10-3 and TRBJ1-5; the match to TRBD1 covers 10 bases. V shed 4 bases and J 7 bases; nucleotides not matched to a gene: 4. Germline V lookup: CDR1 ENHRY, CDR2 SYGVKD. The CDR3 loop spans 14 amino acids.

The chain combines TRBV6-5 with TRBJ1-6, with 7 bases fitting TRBD1. Germline values: CDR1 MNHEY, CDR2 SVGAGI. J was trimmed by 9 bases and V by 2 bases; bases with no gene match: 4. The CDR3 is made up of 14 amino acids. CDR3 DNA: TGTGCCAGCAGTTACGACAGGGTGGGTTCACCCCTCCACTTT. Encoded protein: CASSYDRVGSPLHF.

This chain connects TRBV2 to TRBJ1-5, with 10 bases aligning to TRBD1. Germline V gene data show CDR1 as SNHLY and CDR2 as FYNNEI. This CDR3 region has 17 residues. V lost 0 bases, J lost 4 bases, and 6 bases stayed unmatched. In nucleotides, the CDR3 is TGTGCCAGCAGTGAAGCCGTTGGGACAGGGGTGAATCAGCCCCAGCATTTT. This codes for CASSEAVGTGVNQPQHF.

The chain has TRBV18 and TRBJ2-1; TRBD2 agrees at 8 bases. CDR3 length: 17 amino acids. Germline V gene data show CDR1 as KGHSH and CDR2 as LQKENI. The V segment lost 3 bases and the J segment 7 bases; nucleotides outside the gene matches: 14. The CDR3 protein is CASSPPMSAGASNEQFF. DNA of the CDR3: TGTGCCAGCTCACCTCCCATGTCAGCGGGGGCCTCGAATGAGCAGTTCTTC.